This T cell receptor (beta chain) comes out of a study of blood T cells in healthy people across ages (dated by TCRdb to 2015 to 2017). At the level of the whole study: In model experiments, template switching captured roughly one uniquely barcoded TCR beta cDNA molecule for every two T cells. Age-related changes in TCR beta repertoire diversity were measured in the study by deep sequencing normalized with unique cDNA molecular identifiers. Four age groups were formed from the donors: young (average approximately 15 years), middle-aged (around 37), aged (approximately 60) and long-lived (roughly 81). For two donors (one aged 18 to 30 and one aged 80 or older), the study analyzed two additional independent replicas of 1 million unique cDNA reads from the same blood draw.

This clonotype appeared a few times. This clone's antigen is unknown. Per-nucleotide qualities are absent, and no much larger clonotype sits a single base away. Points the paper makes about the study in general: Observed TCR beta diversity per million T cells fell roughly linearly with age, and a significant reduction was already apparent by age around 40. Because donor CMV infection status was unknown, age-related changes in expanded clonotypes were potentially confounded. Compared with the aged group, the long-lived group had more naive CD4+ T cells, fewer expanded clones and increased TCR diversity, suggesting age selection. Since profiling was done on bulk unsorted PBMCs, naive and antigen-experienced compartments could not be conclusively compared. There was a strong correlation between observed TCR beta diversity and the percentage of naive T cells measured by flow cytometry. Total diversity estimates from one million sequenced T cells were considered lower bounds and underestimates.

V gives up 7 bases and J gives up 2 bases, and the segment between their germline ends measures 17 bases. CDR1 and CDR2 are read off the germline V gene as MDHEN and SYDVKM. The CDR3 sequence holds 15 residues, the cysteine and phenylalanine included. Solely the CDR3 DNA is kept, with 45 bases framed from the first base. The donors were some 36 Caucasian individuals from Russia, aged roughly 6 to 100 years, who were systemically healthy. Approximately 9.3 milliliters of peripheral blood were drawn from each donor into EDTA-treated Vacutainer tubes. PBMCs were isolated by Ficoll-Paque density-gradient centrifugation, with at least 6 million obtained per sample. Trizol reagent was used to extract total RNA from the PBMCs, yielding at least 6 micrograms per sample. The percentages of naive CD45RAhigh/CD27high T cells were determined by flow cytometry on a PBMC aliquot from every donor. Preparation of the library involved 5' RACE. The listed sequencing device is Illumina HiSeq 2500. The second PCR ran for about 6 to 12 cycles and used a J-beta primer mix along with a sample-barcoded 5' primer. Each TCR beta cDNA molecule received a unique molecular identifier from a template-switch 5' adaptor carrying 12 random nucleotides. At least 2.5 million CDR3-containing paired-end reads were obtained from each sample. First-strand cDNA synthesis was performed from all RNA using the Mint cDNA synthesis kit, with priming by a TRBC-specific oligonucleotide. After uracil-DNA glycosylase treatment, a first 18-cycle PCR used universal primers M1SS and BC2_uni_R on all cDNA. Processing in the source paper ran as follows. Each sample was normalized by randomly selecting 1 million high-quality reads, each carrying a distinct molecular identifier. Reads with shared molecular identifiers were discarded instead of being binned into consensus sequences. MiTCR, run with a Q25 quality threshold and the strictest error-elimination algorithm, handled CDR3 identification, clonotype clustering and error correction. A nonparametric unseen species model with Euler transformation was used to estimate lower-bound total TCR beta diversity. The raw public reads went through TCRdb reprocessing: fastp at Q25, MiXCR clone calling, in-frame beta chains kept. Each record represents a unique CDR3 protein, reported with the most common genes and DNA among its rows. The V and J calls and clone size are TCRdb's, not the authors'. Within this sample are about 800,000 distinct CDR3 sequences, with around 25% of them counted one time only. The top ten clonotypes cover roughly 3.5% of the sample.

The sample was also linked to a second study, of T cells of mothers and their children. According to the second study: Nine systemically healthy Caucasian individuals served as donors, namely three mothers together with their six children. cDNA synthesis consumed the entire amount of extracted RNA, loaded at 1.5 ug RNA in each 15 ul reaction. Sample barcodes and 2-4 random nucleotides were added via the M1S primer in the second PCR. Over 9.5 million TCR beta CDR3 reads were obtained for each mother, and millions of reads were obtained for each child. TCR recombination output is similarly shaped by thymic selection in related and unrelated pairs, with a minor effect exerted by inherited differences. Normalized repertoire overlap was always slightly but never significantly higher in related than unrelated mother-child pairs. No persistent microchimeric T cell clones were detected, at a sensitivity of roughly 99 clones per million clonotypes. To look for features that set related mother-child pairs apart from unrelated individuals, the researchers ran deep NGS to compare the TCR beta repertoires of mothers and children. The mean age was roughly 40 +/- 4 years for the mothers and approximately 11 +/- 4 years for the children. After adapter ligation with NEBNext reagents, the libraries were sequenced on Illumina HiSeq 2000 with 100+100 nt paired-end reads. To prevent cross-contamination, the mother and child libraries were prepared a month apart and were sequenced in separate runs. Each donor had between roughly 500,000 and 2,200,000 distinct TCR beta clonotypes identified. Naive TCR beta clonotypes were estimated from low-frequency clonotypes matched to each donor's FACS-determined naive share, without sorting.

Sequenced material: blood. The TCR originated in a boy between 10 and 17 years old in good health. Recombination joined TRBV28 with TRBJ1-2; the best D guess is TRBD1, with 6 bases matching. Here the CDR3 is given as CASKELEQGNYGYTF. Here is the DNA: TGTGCCAGCAAGGAGCTGGAACAGGGAAACTATGGCTACACCTTC.